The rows below give T cell receptor beta chains drawn from one sample of a study of blood T cells in healthy people across ages. TCRdb re-called the 5' RACE reads with MiXCR, one entry per CDR3 protein. The sample holds some 760,000 distinct CDR3 sequences; 20% to 25% are singletons and the top ten take more than 3%. The same data also contributed to another study, on T cells of mothers and their children.

What was sequenced was blood. The source of these receptors is a boy between 10 and 17 years old in good health. CDR3s leave out the opening cysteine and the closing phenylalanine or tryptophan.

TRBV11-2	-	AAGTEDYEQY
TRBV27	TRBJ2-1	ASSLSKVGGAEF
TRBV27	TRBJ1-4	ASRTSGTGNEKLF
TRBV24-1	TRBJ1-1	ATRAQSAGNTEAF
TRBV7-9	TRBJ2-1	ASSLKGAGENEQF
TRBV12-3/TRBV12-4	TRBJ2-1	TSSLRVVRDSYNEQF
TRBV7-9	TRBJ2-2	ASSSTQGYGELF
TRBV10-3	TRBJ2-1	AISESTSGGNEQF
TRBV7-2	TRBJ2-7	ASSLSVGGSPEQY
TRBV12-3/TRBV12-4	TRBJ1-1	ASSLADRGAF
TRBV7-9	TRBJ1-3	ASSLTTENTIY
TRBV29-1	TRBJ1-1	SDLGGRVAF
TRBV27	TRBJ2-5	ASSRTHGTSTLQETQY
TRBV7-9	TRBJ2-1	ASSPHPRTSGGNEQF
TRBV12-3/TRBV12-4	TRBJ2-3	ASSLYRGESADTQY
TRBV5-1	-	ASSFSRSSYNEQF
TRBV7-6	TRBJ2-1	ASSPLLEDELF
TRBV7-9	TRBJ2-3	ASSRDFFTDTQY
TRBV7-3	TRBJ2-2	ASSPLGHRDNTGELF
TRBV7-9	TRBJ1-1	ASSLAFTEAF
TRBV19	TRBJ1-1	ASGVGRRFAEAF
TRBV11-2	TRBJ2-3	ASSPDIDTQY
TRBV7-2	-	ASSFTLGAPPYNEQF
TRBV29-1	TRBJ2-1	SVVWGREQAYNEQF
TRBV7-2	TRBJ1-2	ASSLAVTGGAVSFGYT
TRBV6-1	TRBJ2-5	ASSEWGTQETQY
TRBV6-5	TRBJ2-2	ASSYSVGNTGELF
TRBV12-3/TRBV12-4	TRBJ2-5	ASTLAGTYGQY
TRBV12-3/TRBV12-4	TRBJ1-4	ASAPRVGRTNEKLF
TRBV7-8	TRBJ2-3	ASSLAFGDTQY
TRBV20-1	TRBJ2-2	SATGTHNTGELF
TRBV6-5	TRBJ1-5	ASSYSNPGLSNQPQH
TRBV20-1	TRBJ2-1	SARDDLWSYNEQF
TRBV20-1	TRBJ1-4	SASVAGEKLF
TRBV7-2	TRBJ2-7	ASSGTGGWYEQY
TRBV7-9	-	ASSPTGGTEQY
TRBV6-2/TRBV6-3	-	ASIPSGQGAYNEQF
TRBV6-5	TRBJ1-2	ASSYSEGNYGYT
TRBV3-1	TRBJ2-4	ASSNRAAKNIQY
TRBV29-1	-	SVAEPTFEQY
TRBV9	TRBJ2-7	ASSVATGGDYEQY
TRBV27	-	ASSFARGTYEQY
TRBV7-2	TRBJ1-5	ASSLDVNSNQPQH
TRBV7-3	TRBJ2-5	ASSFRQGERETQY
TRBV9	TRBJ1-1	ASSARTGGSAQAF
TRBV24-1	TRBJ2-5	ATSDSAAGKETQY
TRBV7-9	TRBJ1-1	ASSNRDRATEAF
TRBV2	TRBJ2-5	ASSLRDSRIGPGGETQY
TRBV20-1	TRBJ1-1	SARAGARNTEAF
TRBV4-1	TRBJ1-1	ASSSRTVINTEAF
TRBV28	TRBJ2-2	ASSLRGNGGELF
TRBV3-1	TRBJ2-5	ASSRANRVQETQY
TRBV7-2	TRBJ1-2	ASSSMLRGRGGYT
TRBV7-9	TRBJ2-1	AGSLDSYNEQF
TRBV20-1	TRBJ1-2	SSDDRGTNYGYT
TRBV5-1	TRBJ2-1	ASSLASGTDEQF
TRBV19	TRBJ1-2	ASSIGSGYT
TRBV6-2/TRBV6-3	TRBJ2-4	ASSYRAAIAKNIQY
TRBV6-5	TRBJ1-1	ASSEQTGAYEAF
TRBV6-5	TRBJ1-6	ASSFGPTGSPLH